One and the same sample provided the 25 T cell receptor beta chains below, sequenced in a study of cytomegalovirus exposure and HLA in healthy donors. PCR primers comprised 60 Vbeta and 13 Jbeta primers. Sequencing was performed with immunoSEQ multiplex PCR; in TCRdb, only in-frame clones are kept and a portion is missing. This sample has under 250,000 clones, with around 77% found just once. The sample consisted of PBMCs. All receptors derive from a young woman in good health and CMV-seronegative.

This chain connects TRBV19 to TRBJ2-6, with 7 bases aligning to TRBD1. The V segment lost 3 bases and the J segment 2 bases; nucleotides outside the gene matches: 1. The germline V gene has CDR1 LNHDA and CDR2 SQIVND (reference sequence). The CDR3 runs to 15 residues. DNA of the CDR3: TGTGCCAGTAGTATCACAGGGGCTGGGGCCAACGTCCTGACTTTC. Translation gives CASSITGAGANVLTF.

The V and J genes are TRBV2 and TRBJ2-4, with TRBD2 as a possible D gene (6 bases). This CDR3 is built from 16 residues. Trimming removed 5 bases at V and 6 bases at J, with 20 bases between. The germline gives CDR1 SNHLY, CDR2 FYNNEI. CDR3 sequence: CASSPGLPMEGNIQYF. The CDR3 nucleotides read TGTGCCAGCAGTCCTGGGCTCCCCATGGAGGGAAACATTCAGTACTTC.

The J gene is TRBJ2-5, the V gene TRBV4-1, with 7 bases that match TRBD2. Looked up from germline, CDR1 is MGHRA and CDR2 is YSYEKL. The CDR3 extends over 16 amino acids. V dropped 2 bases and J dropped 5; count of bases not matched to a gene: 11. The CDR3 region has the DNA TGCGCCAGCAGCCAATTGCTAGGCGGGGGAGGGGAGACCCAGTACTTC. Translated: CASSQLLGGGGETQYF.

This clone was picked up one time. The chain joins TRBV18 to TRBJ1-2; D is undetermined. V dropped 4 bases and J dropped 4 bases, with 13 bases sitting between them. The CDR3 runs 14 residues. CDR1 is KGHSH, CDR2 LQKENI, per germline. The CDR3 loop is CASSQSGRIYGYTF. CDR3 sequence (DNA): TGTGCCAGCTCACAATCTGGGCGCATCTATGGCTACACCTTC.

This chain links TRBV11-2 with TRBJ2-7; D is uncertain. Trimming took 0 bases from V and 1 from J, leaving 7 bases between them. Germline lookup yields CDR1 SGHAT and CDR2 FQNNGV. The CDR3 covers 14 residues. The CDR3: CASSLEIESYEQYF. The DNA for the CDR3 is TGTGCCAGCAGCTTAGAGATAGAATCCTACGAGCAGTACTTC. The full variable domain, its missing parts supplied by reference TRBV11-2 and TRBJ2-7, is EAGVAQSPRYKIIEKRQSVAFWCNPISGHATLYWYQQILGQGPKLLIQFQNNGVVDDSQLPKDRFSAERLKGVDSTLKIQPAKLEDSAVYLCASSLEIESYEQYFGPGTRLTVT.

This clone was seen more than once but under ten times. This chain connects TRBV7-8 to TRBJ2-1; 8 bases agree with TRBD2. The germline V gene encodes CDR1 SGHVS and CDR2 FQNEAQ. The CDR3 extends over 17 amino acids. Trimming cost V 5 bases and J 9 bases; bases outside gene matches: 18. CDR3 sequence reads: CASSPRTKGLASSEQFF. CDR3 DNA sequence: TGTGCCAGCAGCCCCCGGACCAAAGGACTAGCAAGTTCTGAGCAGTTCTTC.

The J gene is TRBJ1-1, the V gene TRBV6-6; D is uncertain. Per the germline V gene, CDR1 is MNHNY and CDR2 is SVGAGI (reference sequence). Trimming cost V 2 bases and J 0 bases, with 10 bases left between them. This CDR3 region has 15 residues. CDR3 sequence reads: CASSYRGYLNTEAFF. Here the CDR3 DNA reads TGTGCCAGCAGTTACCGAGGGTACCTGAACACTGAAGCTTTCTTT.

As for this clone: This specimen includes other DNA sequences encoding the same CDR3. J is TRBJ1-4 and V is TRBV7-9; D call uncertain. Per germline, CDR1 SEHNR and CDR2 FQNEAQ (reference sequence). The V and J ends lost 1 base and 11 bases respectively, with 14 bases between them. The CDR3 is 14 amino acids. The CDR3 sequence is CASSLGGLGEKLFF. CDR3 nucleotides: TGTGCCAGCAGCTTAGGTGGTTTGGGAGAGAAACTGTTTTTT.

This clone turned up a few times. This chain joins TRBV5-4 and TRBJ2-7; TRBD2 agrees at 7 bases. The length of the CDR3 is 14 residues. V shed 2 bases, J shed 3 bases, and the junction held 5 bases outside the gene matches. The germline V gene has CDR1 SGHNT and CDR2 YYREEE (reference sequence). CDR3 residues: CASSLAGPSYEQYF. Here the CDR3 DNA reads TGTGCCAGCAGCTTAGCGGGGCCGAGCTACGAGCAGTACTTC.

This clone was seen a handful of times. The V gene is TRBV29-1, the J gene TRBJ2-5; D is ambiguous. Germline-derived CDR1 and CDR2 are SQVTM and ANQGSEA. V shed 3 bases and J shed 2 bases, with 13 bases lying between them. This CDR3 region has 14 residues. This CDR3 is CSVESSEYQETQYF. Written as DNA, the CDR3 is TGCAGCGTTGAGAGCTCGGAGTATCAAGAGACCCAGTACTTC.

The V and J genes are TRBV11-2 and TRBJ2-1; D is possibly TRBD2 (6 bases). From germline, CDR1 is SGHAT and CDR2 FQNNGV. V was clipped by 5 bases and J by 8 bases, with 13 bases between them. The CDR3 runs 13 residues. As DNA, the CDR3 is TGTGCCAGCAGCATACCTCGGGGGTATGAGCAGTTCTTC. Translated, it gives CASSIPRGYEQFF. Drawing the rest from reference TRBV11-2 and TRBJ2-1, the complete variable domain is EAGVAQSPRYKIIEKRQSVAFWCNPISGHATLYWYQQILGQGPKLLIQFQNNGVVDDSQLPKDRFSAERLKGVDSTLKIQPAKLEDSAVYLCASSIPRGYEQFFGPGTRLTVL.

J is TRBJ1-4 and V is TRBV7-9; D is uncertain. Per germline, CDR1 SEHNR and CDR2 FQNEAQ (reference sequence). This CDR3 has 15 amino acids. With 1 base removed from V and 5 bases from J, the gap between germline ends came to 11 bases. The CDR3: CASSLDWATNEKLFF. The CDR3 DNA reads TGTGCCAGCAGCTTAGACTGGGCCACCAATGAAAAACTGTTTTTT.

The CDR3 DNA follows: TGTGCCAGCAGTTTGAGACAGGATCAATTGAACACTGAAGCTTTCTTT. This codes for CASSLRQDQLNTEAFF. V gene TRBV27 combines with J gene TRBJ1-1; maybe TRBD1 (6 bases). Germline CDR1 and CDR2: MNHEY and SMNVEV (reference sequence). The CDR3 has 16 amino acids. The V end lost 3 bases, the J end lost 0 bases, and 14 bases lay between the germline ends.

The V call is TRBV13, the J call TRBJ1-2, with a tentative D call TRBD1 (5 bases). The CDR3 totals 14 residues. The ends were cut back, 5 bases at V and 5 bases at J, with 15 bases in the middle. Germline assignment: CDR1 PRHDT and CDR2 FYEKMQ (reference sequence). The CDR3 DNA is TGTGCCAGCAGCCAAGGCCGACAGTTTTATGGCTACACCTTC. Its protein product is CASSQGRQFYGYTF. The complete variable domain, with remaining parts taken from reference TRBV13 and TRBJ1-2, reads AAGVIQSPRHLIKEKRETATLKCYPIPRHDTVYWYQQGPGQDPQFLISFYEKMQSDKGSIPDRFSAQQFSDYHSELNMSSLELGDSALYFCASSQGRQFYGYTFGSGTRLTVV.

This clone has more than one count but fewer than ten. V gene TRBV2 combines with J gene TRBJ1-5; D remains unclear. From germline, CDR1 is SNHLY and CDR2 FYNNEI. This CDR3 contains 15 residues. Trimming left V 2 bases short and J 3 bases short, with 11 bases between. In nucleotides, the CDR3 is TGTGCCAGCAGTGAACTCCGGGATGACAATCAGCCCCAGCATTTT. Translating it yields CASSELRDDNQPQHF.

The chain carries TRBV7-8 and TRBJ1-2; 9 bases fit TRBD1. The CDR3 has 15 residues. Germline CDR1 and CDR2: SGHVS and FQNEAQ. The junction had 9 bases not matched to a gene; V was cut back by 2 bases and J by 8 bases. This CDR3 is CASSLWGQGPNGYTF. The DNA for the CDR3 is TGTGCCAGCAGCTTATGGGGACAGGGACCGAACGGCTACACCTTC.

V is TRBV7-2 and J is TRBJ1-6; no clear D gene. V was cut by 8 bases and J by 5 bases, with 7 bases left in between. This CDR3 spans 12 amino acids. The germline CDR1 and CDR2 sequences are SGHTA and FQGNSA. The DNA of the CDR3 is TGTGCCAGCGGACTAAATAATTCACCCCTCCACTTT. Its protein product is CASGLNNSPLHF.

This clone has only a few counts. This chain connects TRBV20-1 to TRBJ2-7, with D unresolved. The CDR3 totals 11 residues. Germline-derived CDR1 and CDR2 are DFQATT and SNEGSKA (reference sequence). Trimming took off 1 base at V and 7 bases at J, with 8 bases between the two ends. The CDR3 coding sequence is TGCAGTGCTAGAGGGGCATCGGAGCAGTACTTC. This translates into CSARGASEQYF.

The chain employs TRBV2 and TRBJ2-7; a weak D match, TRBD2 (7 bases). The length of the CDR3 is 14 residues. V was shortened by 8 bases and J by 2 bases, with 16 bases between the two germline ends. Germline V gives CDR1 SNHLY, CDR2 FYNNEI. For the CDR3, the DNA is TGTGCCAGCGCGAGGGGGGGAAAGGCCTACGAGCAGTACTTC. Its translation: CASARGGKAYEQYF. Complete variable domain (other parts from reference TRBV2 and TRBJ2-7): EPEVTQTPSHQVTQMGQEVILRCVPISNHLYFYWYRQILGQKVEFLVSFYNNEISEKSEIFDDQFSVERPDGSNFTLKIRSTKLEDSAMYFCASARGGKAYEQYFGPGTRLTVT.

The chain uses TRBV5-6 and TRBJ2-7; D perhaps matches TRBD1 (5 bases). The CDR3 has 14 residues. V lost 3 bases to trimming and J lost 2 bases, with 12 bases between them. Germline-derived CDR1 and CDR2 are SGHDT and YYEEEE. In DNA form, the CDR3 reads TGTGCCAGCAGCTCACGACAGACCGCCTACGAGCAGTACTTC. It translates to CASSSRQTAYEQYF. The whole variable domain, filled in from reference TRBV5-6 and TRBJ2-7, reads DAGVTQSPTHLIKTRGQQVTLRCSPKSGHDTVSWYQQALGQGPQFIFQYYEEEERQRGNFPDRFSGHQFPNYSSELNVNALLLGDSALYLCASSSRQTAYEQYFGPGTRLTVT.

V is TRBV5-1 and J is TRBJ2-3, with TRBD2 matching 11 bases. J was trimmed by 2 bases and V by 4 bases; bases with no gene match: 9. Germline loops: CDR1 SGHRS, CDR2 YFSETQ. The CDR3 loop spans 17 amino acids. CDR3 DNA: TGCGCCAGCAGCCAGGTCCTAGCGGGGGGCACCACAGATACGCAGTATTTT. Protein product: CASSQVLAGGTTDTQYF.

The chain combines TRBV9 with TRBJ2-2, with 7 bases aligning to TRBD2. The J segment lost 2 bases and the V segment lost 4 bases, leaving 14 bases of the junction unmatched. The CDR3 is 18 amino acids. The germline V gene encodes CDR1 SGDLS and CDR2 YYNGEE. The CDR3 DNA sequence: TGTGCCAGCAGCCCCATGGCCAGAGCGGGAAGTAACACCGGGGAGCTGTTTTTT. The encoded protein is CASSPMARAGSNTGELFF.

The chain links TRBV19 to TRBJ2-4, with a possible D match to TRBD2 (6 bases). Germline CDR1 is LNHDA and CDR2 is SQIVND (reference sequence). The CDR3 loop spans 15 amino acids. Between the trimmed V and J ends, which lost 6 bases and 2 bases, there was a span of 14 bases. CDR3: CASRVAALTKNIQYF. In DNA, the CDR3 is TGTGCCAGTAGGGTAGCGGCCCTAACCAAAAACATTCAGTACTTC.

This clone has only a few counts. V usage is TRBV21-1 and J usage is TRBJ1-2; TRBD1 is the table's D call and was not checked against the DNA. TRBV21-1 represents a pseudogene. CDR3 length: 15 residues. CDR3 sequence reads: CASREVPREYYGYTF. The CDR3 region has the DNA TGTGCCAGCAGAGAGGTCCCCAGGGAATACTATGGCTACACCTTC.

The chain has TRBV29-1 and TRBJ1-1, with D perhaps TRBD1 (6 bases). This CDR3 contains 13 residues. Germline CDR1 is SQVTM and CDR2 is ANQGSEA. Trimming cost V 7 bases and J 0 bases, with 12 bases left between them. For the CDR3, the DNA is TGCAGCGAGCAGACAGGCGTGAACACTGAAGCTTTCTTT. This translates into CSEQTGVNTEAFF. Based on the CDR3 plus reference TRBV29-1 and TRBJ1-1, the full variable domain is SAVISQKPSRDICQRGTSLTIQCQVDSQVTMMFWYRQQPGQSLTLIATANQGSEATYESGFVIDKFPISRPNLTFSTLTVSNMSPEDSSIYLCSEQTGVNTEAFFGQGTRLTVV.